This passage covers 6 T cell receptor beta chains from one sample sequenced in a study of CD8 T cells in Susac syndrome. The authors reverse transcribed roughly 0.5 to 1 ug RNA with random hexamers. TCRdb reprocessed the immunoSEQ multiplex PCR reads with MiXCR, giving one entry per CDR3 protein. The sample yields about 80,000 distinct CDR3 sequences, approximately 94% seen once. The source material was CD8+ T cells from PBMCs. Receptors were obtained from a human donor in good health.

V is TRBV19 and J is TRBJ1-5; D not certain. V was shortened by 5 bases and J by 10 bases, with 12 bases between the two germline ends. CDR3 length: 12 residues. Germline V CDR1 and CDR2: LNHDA, SQIVND (reference sequence). For the CDR3, the DNA is TGTGCCAGTAGTGCTTACGGTTTCCCCCAGCATTTT. It is translated as CASSAYGFPQHF.

This clonotype has a single count. J is TRBJ2-2 and V is TRBV20-1; D might be TRBD1 or TRBD2, each matching 5 bases. V was pared by 2 bases and J by 6 bases, with 10 bases between. The CDR3 sequence is 13 residues long. Germline values: CDR1 DFQATT, CDR2 SNEGSKA (reference sequence). The CDR3 DNA is TGCAGTGCTAGATTGGGGGACGCCGGGGAGCTGTTTTTT. Translation: CSARLGDAGELFF.

This clonotype was detected only once. This CDR3 is CASSFGGPEAFF. DNA of the CDR3: TGTGCCAGCAGCTTTGGAGGGCCCGAAGCTTTCTTT. This chain links TRBV7-9 with TRBJ1-1; D uncertain. Trimming cost V 3 bases and J 8 bases, with 10 bases left between them. Germline V lookup: CDR1 SEHNR, CDR2 FQNEAQ (reference sequence). The CDR3 totals 12 residues.

The rearrangement links TRBV15 to TRBJ2-7; possibly TRBD2 for D (6 bases). The CDR3 contains 14 residues. Germline V gives CDR1 LNHNV, CDR2 YYDKDF (reference sequence). V lost 3 bases and J lost 5, with 14 bases in between. The CDR3 DNA is TGTGCCACCAGCAGCAGTTGGGAGGCGAACGAGCAGTACTTC. Protein product: CATSSSWEANEQYF.

This chain joins TRBV7-9 and TRBJ1-1, with D hard to call. The CDR3 contains 12 residues. CDR1 is SEHNR and CDR2 is FQNEAQ in the germline V gene (reference sequence). V lost 6 bases and J 3 bases, leaving 8 bases between the germline ends. The CDR3: CASRDRYTEAFF. The CDR3 nucleotides read TGTGCCAGCAGGGATCGGTACACTGAAGCTTTCTTT.

The V and J genes are TRBV29-1 and TRBJ1-2, with 7 bases that match TRBD1. There are 12 residues in the CDR3. V shed 7 bases and J 4 bases; nucleotides not matched to a gene: 6. CDR1 is SQVTM, CDR2 ANQGSEA, per germline. CDR3 sequence: CSASDRSYGYTF. The CDR3 DNA sequence: TGCAGCGCCTCGGACAGGTCCTATGGCTACACCTTC.